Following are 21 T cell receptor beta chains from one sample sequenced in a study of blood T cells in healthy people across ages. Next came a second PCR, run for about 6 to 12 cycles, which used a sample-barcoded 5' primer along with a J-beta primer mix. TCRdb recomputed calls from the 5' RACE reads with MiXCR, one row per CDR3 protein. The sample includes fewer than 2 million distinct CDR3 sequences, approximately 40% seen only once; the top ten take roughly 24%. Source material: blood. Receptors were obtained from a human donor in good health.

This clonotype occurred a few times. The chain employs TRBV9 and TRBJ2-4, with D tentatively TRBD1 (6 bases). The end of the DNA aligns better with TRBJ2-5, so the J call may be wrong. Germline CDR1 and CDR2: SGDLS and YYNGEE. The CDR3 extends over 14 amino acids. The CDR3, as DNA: TGTGCCAGCAGCGTTACAGGGTTGGGGGAGACCCAGTACTTC. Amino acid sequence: CASSVTGLGETQYF.

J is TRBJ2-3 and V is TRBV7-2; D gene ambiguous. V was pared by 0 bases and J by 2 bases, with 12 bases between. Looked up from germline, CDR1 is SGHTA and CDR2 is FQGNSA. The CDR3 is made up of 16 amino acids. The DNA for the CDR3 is TGTGCCAGCAGCTTAGCCATAACTTTTATCACAGATACGCAGTATTTT. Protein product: CASSLAITFITDTQYF.

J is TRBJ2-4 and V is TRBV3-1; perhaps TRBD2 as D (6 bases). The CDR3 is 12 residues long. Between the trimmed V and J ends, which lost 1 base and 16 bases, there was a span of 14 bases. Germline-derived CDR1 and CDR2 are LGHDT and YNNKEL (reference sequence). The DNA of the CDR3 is TGTGCCAGCAGCCAAGTTCGAAGCGGGCAATACTTC. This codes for CASSQVRSGQYF. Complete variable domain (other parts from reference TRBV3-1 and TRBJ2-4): DTAVSQTPKYLVTQMGNDKSIKCEQNLGHDTMYWYKQDSKKFLKIMFSYNNKELIINETVPNRFSPKSPDKAHLNLHINSLELGDSAVYFCASSQVRSGQYFGAGTRLSVL.

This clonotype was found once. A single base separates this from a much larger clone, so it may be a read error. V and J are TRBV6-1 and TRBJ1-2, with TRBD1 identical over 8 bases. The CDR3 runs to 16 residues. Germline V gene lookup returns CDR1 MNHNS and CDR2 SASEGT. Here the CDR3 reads CASSLELTGVNYRYTF. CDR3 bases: TGTGCCAGCAGCCTTGAATTGACAGGGGTGAACTATCGCTACACCTTC.

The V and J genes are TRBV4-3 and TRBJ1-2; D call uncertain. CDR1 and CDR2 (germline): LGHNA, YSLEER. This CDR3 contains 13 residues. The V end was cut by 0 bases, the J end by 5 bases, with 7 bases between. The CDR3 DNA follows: TGCGCCAGCAGCCAAGAGTCGCTGTATGGCTACACCTTC. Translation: CASSQESLYGYTF.

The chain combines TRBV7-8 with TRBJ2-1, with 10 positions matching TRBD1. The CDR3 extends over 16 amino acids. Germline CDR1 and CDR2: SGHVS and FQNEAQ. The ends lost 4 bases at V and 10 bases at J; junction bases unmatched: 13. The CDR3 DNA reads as TGTGCCAGCAGCTCAGACCGGGACAGGGGAACAGGGGAGCAGTTCTTC. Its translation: CASSSDRDRGTGEQFF.

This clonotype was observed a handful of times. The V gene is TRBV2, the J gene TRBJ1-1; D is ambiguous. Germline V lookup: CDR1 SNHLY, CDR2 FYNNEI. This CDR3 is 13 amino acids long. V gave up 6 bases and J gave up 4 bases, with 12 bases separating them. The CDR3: CASRAETGTEAFF. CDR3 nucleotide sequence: TGTGCCAGCAGAGCGGAGACGGGCACTGAAGCTTTCTTT.

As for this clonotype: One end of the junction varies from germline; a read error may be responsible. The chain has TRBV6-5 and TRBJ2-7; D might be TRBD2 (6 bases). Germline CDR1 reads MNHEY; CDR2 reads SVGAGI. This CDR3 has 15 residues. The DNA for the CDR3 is TGTGCCAGCAGTAACTCGGGACTGTTTTTGGACGAGCAGTACTTC. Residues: CASSNSGLFLDEQYF.

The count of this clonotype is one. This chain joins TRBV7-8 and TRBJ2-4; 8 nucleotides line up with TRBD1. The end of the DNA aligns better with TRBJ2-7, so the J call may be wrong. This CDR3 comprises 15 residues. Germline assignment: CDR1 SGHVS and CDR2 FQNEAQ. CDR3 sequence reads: CASSPRRTGNYEQYF. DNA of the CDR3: TGTGCCAGCAGCCCACGACGGACAGGGAACTACGAGCAGTACTTC.

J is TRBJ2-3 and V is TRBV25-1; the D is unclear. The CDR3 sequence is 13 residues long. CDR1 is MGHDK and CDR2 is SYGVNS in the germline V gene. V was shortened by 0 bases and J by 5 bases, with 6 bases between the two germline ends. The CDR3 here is CASSEYFEDTQYF. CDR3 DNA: TGTGCCAGCAGTGAATATTTTGAAGATACGCAGTATTTT.

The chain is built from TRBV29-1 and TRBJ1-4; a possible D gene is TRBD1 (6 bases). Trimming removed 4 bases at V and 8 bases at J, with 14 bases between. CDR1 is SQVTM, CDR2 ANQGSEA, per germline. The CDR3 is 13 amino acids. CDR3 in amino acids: CSVGGGGMEKLFF. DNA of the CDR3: TGCAGCGTTGGTGGAGGGGGTATGGAAAAACTGTTTTTT.

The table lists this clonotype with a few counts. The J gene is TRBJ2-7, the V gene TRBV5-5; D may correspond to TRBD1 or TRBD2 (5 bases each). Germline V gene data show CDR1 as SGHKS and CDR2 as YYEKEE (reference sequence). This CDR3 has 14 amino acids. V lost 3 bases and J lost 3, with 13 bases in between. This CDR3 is CASSSSGLNYEQYF. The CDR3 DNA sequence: TGTGCCAGCAGCTCCTCGGGGCTGAACTACGAGCAGTACTTC.

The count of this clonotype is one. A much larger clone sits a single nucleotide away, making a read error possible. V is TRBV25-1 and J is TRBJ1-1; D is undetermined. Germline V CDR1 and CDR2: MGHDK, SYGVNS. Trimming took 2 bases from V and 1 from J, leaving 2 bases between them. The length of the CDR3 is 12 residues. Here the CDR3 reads CASSEPNTEAFF. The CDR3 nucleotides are TGTGCCAGCAGTGAACCGAACACTGAAGCTTTCTTT.

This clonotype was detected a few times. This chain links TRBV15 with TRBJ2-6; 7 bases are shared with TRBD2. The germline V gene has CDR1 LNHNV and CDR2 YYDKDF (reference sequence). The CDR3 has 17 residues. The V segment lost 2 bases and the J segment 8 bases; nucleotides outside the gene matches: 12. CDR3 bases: TGTGCCACCAGCAGACCGATAAGTTGGGGGGGGTCCAACGTCCTGACTTTC. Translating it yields CATSRPISWGGSNVLTF.

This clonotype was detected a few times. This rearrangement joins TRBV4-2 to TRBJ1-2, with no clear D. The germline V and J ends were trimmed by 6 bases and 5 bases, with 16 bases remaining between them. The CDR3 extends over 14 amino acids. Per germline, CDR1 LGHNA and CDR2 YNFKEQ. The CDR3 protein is CASRSQSLSYGYTF. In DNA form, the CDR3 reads TGTGCCAGCAGGAGCCAATCCCTCTCATATGGCTACACCTTC.

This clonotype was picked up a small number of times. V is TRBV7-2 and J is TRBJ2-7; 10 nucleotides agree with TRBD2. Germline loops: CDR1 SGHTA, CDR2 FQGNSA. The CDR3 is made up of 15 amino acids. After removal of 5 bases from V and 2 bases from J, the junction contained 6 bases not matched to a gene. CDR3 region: CASSPVTSGTYEQYF. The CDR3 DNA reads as TGTGCCAGCAGCCCCGTAACTAGCGGGACCTACGAGCAGTACTTC.

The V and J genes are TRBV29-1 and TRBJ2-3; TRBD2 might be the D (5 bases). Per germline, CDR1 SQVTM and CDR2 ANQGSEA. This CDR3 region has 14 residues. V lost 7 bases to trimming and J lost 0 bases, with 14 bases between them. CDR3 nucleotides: TGCAGCGCTTCGGCGGGCGCTAGCACAGATACGCAGTATTTT. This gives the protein CSASAGASTDTQYF.

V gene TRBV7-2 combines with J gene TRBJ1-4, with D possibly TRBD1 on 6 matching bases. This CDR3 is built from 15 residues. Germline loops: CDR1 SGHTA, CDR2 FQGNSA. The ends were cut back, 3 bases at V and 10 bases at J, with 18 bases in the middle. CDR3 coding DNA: TGTGCCAGCAGCTTCCTACAGGGCCCCGATCCAAAACTGTTTTTT. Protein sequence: CASSFLQGPDPKLFF. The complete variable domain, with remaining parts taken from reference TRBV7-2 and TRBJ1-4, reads GAGVSQSPSNKVTEKGKDVELRCDPISGHTALYWYRQSLGQGLEFLIYFQGNSAPDKSGLPSDRFSAERTGGSVSTLTIQRTQQEDSAVYLCASSFLQGPDPKLFFGSGTQLSVL.

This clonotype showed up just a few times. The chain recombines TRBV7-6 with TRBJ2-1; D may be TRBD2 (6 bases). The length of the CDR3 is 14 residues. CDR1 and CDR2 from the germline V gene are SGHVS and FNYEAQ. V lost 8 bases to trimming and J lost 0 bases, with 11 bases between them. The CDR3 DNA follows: TGTGCCAGCGGAGGGCCGAGCTCCTACAATGAGCAGTTCTTC. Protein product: CASGGPSSYNEQFF.

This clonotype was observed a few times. The CDR3 spells CASSEGPLYGYTF. Here the CDR3 DNA reads TGCGCCAGCAGCGAAGGACCGCTTTATGGCTACACCTTC. This chain connects TRBV5-1 to TRBJ1-2, with D unresolved. Trimming removed 4 bases at V and 5 bases at J, with 12 bases between. Germline V gene lookup returns CDR1 SGHRS and CDR2 YFSETQ. The CDR3 length is 13 residues.

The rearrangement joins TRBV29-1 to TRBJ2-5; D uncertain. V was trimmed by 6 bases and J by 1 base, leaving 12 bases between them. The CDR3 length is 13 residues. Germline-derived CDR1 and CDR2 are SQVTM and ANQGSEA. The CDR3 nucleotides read TGCAGCGTCCTTGGCCCAGCCCAAGAGACCCAGTACTTC. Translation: CSVLGPAQETQYF.